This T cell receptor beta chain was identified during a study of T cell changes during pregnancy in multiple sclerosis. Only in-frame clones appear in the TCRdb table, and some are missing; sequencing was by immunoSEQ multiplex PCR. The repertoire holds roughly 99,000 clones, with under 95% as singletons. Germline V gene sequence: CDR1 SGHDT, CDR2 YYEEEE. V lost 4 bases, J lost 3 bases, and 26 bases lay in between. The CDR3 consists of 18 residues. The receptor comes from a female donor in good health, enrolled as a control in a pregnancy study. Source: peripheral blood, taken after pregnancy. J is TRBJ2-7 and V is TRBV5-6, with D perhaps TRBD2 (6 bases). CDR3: CASSGPGLSGRLLYEQYF. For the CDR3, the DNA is TGTGCCAGCAGCGGACCGGGACTCTCCGGTCGACTTCTCTACGAGCAGTACTTC.